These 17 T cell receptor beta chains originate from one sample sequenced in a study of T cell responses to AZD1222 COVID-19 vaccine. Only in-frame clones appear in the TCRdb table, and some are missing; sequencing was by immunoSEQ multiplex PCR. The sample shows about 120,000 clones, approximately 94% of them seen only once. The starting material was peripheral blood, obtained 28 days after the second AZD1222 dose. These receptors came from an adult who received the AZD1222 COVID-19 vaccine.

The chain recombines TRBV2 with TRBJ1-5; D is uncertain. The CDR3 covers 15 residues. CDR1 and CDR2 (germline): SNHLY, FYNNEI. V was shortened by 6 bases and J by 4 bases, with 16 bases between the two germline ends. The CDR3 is CASRTVSSGNQPQHF. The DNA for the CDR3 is TGTGCCAGCAGGACGGTCTCGTCGGGGAATCAGCCCCAGCATTTT.

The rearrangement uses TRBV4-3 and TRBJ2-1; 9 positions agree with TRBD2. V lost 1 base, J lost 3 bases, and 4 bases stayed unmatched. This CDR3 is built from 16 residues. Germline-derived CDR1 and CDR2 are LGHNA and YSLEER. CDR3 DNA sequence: TGCGCCAGCAGCCAAGGGCTAGCGGGGTACTACAATGAGCAGTTCTTC. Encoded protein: CASSQGLAGYYNEQFF.

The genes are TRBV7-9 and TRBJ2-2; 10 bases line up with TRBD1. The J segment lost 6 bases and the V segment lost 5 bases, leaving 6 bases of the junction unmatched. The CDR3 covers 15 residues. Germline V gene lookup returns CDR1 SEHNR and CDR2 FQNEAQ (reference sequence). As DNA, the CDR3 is TGTGCCAGCAGCGTAGACAGGGGGCCGGCCGGGGAGCTGTTTTTT. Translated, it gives CASSVDRGPAGELFF.

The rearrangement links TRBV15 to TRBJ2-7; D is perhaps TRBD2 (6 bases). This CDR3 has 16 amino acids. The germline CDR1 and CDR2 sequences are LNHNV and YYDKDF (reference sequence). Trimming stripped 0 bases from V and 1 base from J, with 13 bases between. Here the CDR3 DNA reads TGTGCCACCAGCAGAGAGAGGGCGGGATTATCCTACGAGCAGTACTTC. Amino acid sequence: CATSRERAGLSYEQYF.

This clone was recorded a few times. CDR3 protein: CASSPSQYNEQFF. CDR3 coding DNA: TGTGCCAGCAGCCCCTCGCAGTACAATGAGCAGTTCTTC. The chain is built from TRBV7-2 and TRBJ2-1; D is undetermined. This CDR3 contains 13 residues. CDR1 and CDR2 from the germline V gene are SGHTA and FQGNSA. The V gene lost 5 bases and the J gene lost 4 bases, with 9 bases spanning the gap.

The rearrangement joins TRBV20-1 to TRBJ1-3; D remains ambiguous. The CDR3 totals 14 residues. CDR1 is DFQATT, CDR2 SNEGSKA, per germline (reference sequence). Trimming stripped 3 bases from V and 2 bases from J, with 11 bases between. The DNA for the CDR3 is TGCAGTGCTAGTAGAGAGACCGCTGGAAACACCATATATTTT. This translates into CSASRETAGNTIYF.

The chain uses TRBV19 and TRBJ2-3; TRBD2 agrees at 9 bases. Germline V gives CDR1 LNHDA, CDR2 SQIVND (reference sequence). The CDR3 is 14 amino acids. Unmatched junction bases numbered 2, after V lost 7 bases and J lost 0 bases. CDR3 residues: CASKTSGSTDTQYF. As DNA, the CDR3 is TGTGCCAGTAAGACTAGCGGAAGCACAGATACGCAGTATTTT.

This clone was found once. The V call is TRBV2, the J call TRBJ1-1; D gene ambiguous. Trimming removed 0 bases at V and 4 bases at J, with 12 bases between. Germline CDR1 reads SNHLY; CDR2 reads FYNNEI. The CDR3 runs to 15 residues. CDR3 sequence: CASSEALTAVTEAFF. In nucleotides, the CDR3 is TGTGCCAGCAGTGAAGCGCTTACAGCAGTCACTGAAGCTTTCTTT.

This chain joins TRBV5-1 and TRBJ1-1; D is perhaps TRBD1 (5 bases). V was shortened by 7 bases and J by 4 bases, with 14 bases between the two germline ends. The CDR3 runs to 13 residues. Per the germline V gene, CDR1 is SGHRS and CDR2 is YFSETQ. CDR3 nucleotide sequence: TGCGCCAGCCACACTACGGGGGGCACTGAAGCTTTCTTT. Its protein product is CASHTTGGTEAFF.

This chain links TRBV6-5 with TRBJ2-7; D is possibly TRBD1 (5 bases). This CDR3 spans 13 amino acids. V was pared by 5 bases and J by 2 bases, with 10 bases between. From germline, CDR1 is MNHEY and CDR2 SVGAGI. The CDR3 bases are TGTGCCAGCAGTCCAGGGTCCCCCTACGAGCAGTACTTC. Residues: CASSPGSPYEQYF.

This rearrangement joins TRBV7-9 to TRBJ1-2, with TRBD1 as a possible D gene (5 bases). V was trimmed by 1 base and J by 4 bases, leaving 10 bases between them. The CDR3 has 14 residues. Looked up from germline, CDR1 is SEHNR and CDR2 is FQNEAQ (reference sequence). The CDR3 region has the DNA TGTGCCAGCAGCTTAGGGGACGAGCCCTATGGCTACACCTTC. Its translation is CASSLGDEPYGYTF.

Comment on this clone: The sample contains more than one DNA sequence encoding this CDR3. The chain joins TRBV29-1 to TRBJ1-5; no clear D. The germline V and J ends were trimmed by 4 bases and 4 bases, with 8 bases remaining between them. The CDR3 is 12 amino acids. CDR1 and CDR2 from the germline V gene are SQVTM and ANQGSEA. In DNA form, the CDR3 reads TGCAGCGTTGGTAACGGAAATCAGCCCCAGCATTTT. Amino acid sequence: CSVGNGNQPQHF.

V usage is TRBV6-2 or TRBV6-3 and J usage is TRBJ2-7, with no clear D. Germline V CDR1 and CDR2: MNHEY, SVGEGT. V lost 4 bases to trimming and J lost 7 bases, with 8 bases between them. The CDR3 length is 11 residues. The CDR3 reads CASSSLFEQYF. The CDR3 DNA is TGTGCCAGCAGTTCCCTTTTTGAGCAGTACTTC.

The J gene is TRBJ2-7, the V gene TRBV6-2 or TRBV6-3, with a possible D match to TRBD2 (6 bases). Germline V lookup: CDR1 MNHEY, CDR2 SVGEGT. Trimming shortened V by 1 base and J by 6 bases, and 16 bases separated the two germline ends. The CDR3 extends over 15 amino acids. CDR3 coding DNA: TGTGCCAGCAGTTACTTAGGCGGGGCTGGAGCCGAGCAGTACTTC. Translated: CASSYLGGAGAEQYF.

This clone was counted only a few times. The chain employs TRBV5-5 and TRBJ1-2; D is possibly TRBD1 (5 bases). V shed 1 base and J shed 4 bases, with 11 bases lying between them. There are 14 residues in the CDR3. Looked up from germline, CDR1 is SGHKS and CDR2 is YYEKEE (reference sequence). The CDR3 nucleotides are TGTGCCAGCAGCTTGTTGACAGATACCTATGGCTACACCTTC. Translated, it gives CASSLLTDTYGYTF.

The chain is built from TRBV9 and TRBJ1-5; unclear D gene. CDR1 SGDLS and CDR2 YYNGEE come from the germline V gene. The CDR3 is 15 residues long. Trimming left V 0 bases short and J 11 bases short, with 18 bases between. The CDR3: CASSVGSDPGSTQHF. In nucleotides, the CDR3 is TGTGCCAGCAGCGTAGGCTCGGACCCCGGATCGACCCAGCATTTT.

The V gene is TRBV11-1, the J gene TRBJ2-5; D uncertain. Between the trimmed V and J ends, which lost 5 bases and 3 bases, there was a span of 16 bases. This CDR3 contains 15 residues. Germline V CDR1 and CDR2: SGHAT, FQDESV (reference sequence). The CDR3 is CASSPGPKPEETQYF. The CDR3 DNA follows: TGTGCCAGCAGCCCCGGGCCGAAACCGGAAGAGACCCAGTACTTC.